The next 22 T cell receptor beta chains were all read from a single sample in a study of identical twins. MiXCR was run by TCRdb on the 5' RACE reads, yielding one entry per CDR3 protein. The sample comprises around 670,000 distinct CDR3 sequences, around 6% of which are singletons, and approximately 1.6% rests with the top ten. The sequenced sample was naive T cells sorted from blood. Every receptor here comes from a man between 18 and 35 years old in good health.

This clonotype was observed at least ten times. The genes are TRBV6-1 and TRBJ2-5; D may be TRBD1 (6 bases). In germline, CDR1 is MNHNS, CDR2 SASEGT. There are 15 residues in the CDR3. Trimming removed 6 bases at V and 4 bases at J, with 18 bases between. The CDR3, as DNA: TGTGCCAGCAGCCAGGGGCGTCTCGGGACAGAGACCCAGTACTTC. Its translation is CASSQGRLGTETQYF.

This clonotype was seen a few times. The chain employs TRBV7-9 and TRBJ2-2; TRBD1 aligns across 8 bases. The J segment lost 0 bases and the V segment lost 10 bases, leaving 10 bases of the junction unmatched. The CDR3 sequence is 16 residues long. The germline V gene has CDR1 SEHNR and CDR2 FQNEAQ (reference sequence). The CDR3 DNA reads TGTGCCACCCCAGACAGGGGAACACCGAACACCGGGGAGCTGTTTTTT. Translated, it gives CATPDRGTPNTGELFF.

This clonotype came up a few times. A much larger clonotype is one base distant, so this may be a read error. The chain is built from TRBV6-5 and TRBJ2-7, with 11 nucleotides matching TRBD2. Germline CDR1 reads MNHEY; CDR2 reads SVGAGI. V lost 2 bases to trimming and J lost 3 bases; unmatched junction nucleotides: 0. The CDR3 is 14 amino acids. The CDR3 here is CASSYTSGSYEQYF. As DNA, the CDR3 is TGTGCCAGCAGTTACACTAGCGGGAGCTACGAGCAGTACTTC.

This clonotype was seen more than once but under ten times. The rearrangement uses TRBV7-2 and TRBJ2-6; D ambiguous. V lost 5 bases to trimming and J lost 16 bases, with 12 bases between them. The CDR3 contains 11 residues. Looked up from germline, CDR1 is SGHTA and CDR2 is FQGNSA. CDR3 nucleotide sequence: TGTGCCAGCAGCAACTCCCAGGCGCTGACTTTC. Translated, it gives CASSNSQALTF.

This clonotype was seen a handful of times. The chain employs TRBV5-6 and TRBJ1-6; D not resolved. Trimming removed 0 bases at V and 10 bases at J, with 11 bases between. CDR3 length: 14 residues. In germline, CDR1 is SGHDT, CDR2 YYEEEE. CDR3 nucleotide sequence: TGTGCCAGCAGCTTGGGAGATATCGGATCACCCCTCCACTTT. It specifies CASSLGDIGSPLHF.

This clonotype was detected ten times or more. V and J are TRBV5-1 and TRBJ1-2; TRBD1 matches 7 bases. Germline loops: CDR1 SGHRS, CDR2 YFSETQ. This CDR3 spans 13 amino acids. Germline trimming cut 0 bases from V and 6 bases from J; bases unmatched to any gene: 2. CDR3 DNA sequence: TGCGCCAGCAGCTTGGAAGACAGGGATGGCTACACCTTC. It encodes CASSLEDRDGYTF.

This clonotype turned up a few times. The chain recombines TRBV5-1 with TRBJ2-7; 7 bases match TRBD1. Germline-derived CDR1 and CDR2 are SGHRS and YFSETQ. The CDR3 consists of 16 residues. J was trimmed by 5 bases and V by 0 bases; bases with no gene match: 11. The CDR3 DNA reads TGCGCCAGCAGCTTGGGGACAGGCCGGCTTTCAGACGAGCAGTACTTC. Its translation is CASSLGTGRLSDEQYF. Variable domain in full (rest from reference TRBV5-1 and TRBJ2-7): KAGVTQTPRYLIKTRGQQVTLSCSPISGHRSVSWYQQTPGQGLQFLFEYFSETQRNKGNFPGRFSGRQFSNSRSEMNVSTLELGDSALYLCASSLGTGRLSDEQYFGPGTRLTVT.

At least ten counts were recorded for this clonotype. The V and J genes are TRBV20-1 and TRBJ2-1, with D possibly matching TRBD1 (5 bases). V was clipped by 0 bases and J by 7 bases, with 16 bases between them. The CDR3 is 15 amino acids. In germline, CDR1 is DFQATT, CDR2 SNEGSKA (reference sequence). CDR3 loop: CSARDLGPKGNEQFF. CDR3 in DNA: TGCAGTGCTAGAGATTTGGGGCCCAAGGGAAATGAGCAGTTCTTC.

This clonotype has at least ten counts. V usage is TRBV5-6 and J usage is TRBJ1-5; D is ambiguous. The V gene lost 0 bases and the J gene lost 1 base, with 8 bases spanning the gap. The CDR3 totals 15 residues. CDR1 is SGHDT and CDR2 is YYEEEE in the germline V gene. The CDR3 spells CASSLGRQSNQPQHF. CDR3 sequence (DNA): TGTGCCAGCAGCTTGGGCAGGCAAAGCAATCAGCCCCAGCATTTT.

There are many counts of this clonotype. The CDR3 reads CASSLRLADSYEQYF. The CDR3 DNA follows: TGTGCCAGCAGCCTAAGACTAGCGGACTCCTACGAGCAGTACTTC. The chain links TRBV5-4 to TRBJ2-7, with 9 bases identical to TRBD2. Germline CDR1 SGHNT, CDR2 YYREEE (reference sequence). After removal of 4 bases from V and 0 bases from J, the junction contained 5 bases not matched to a gene. The length of the CDR3 is 15 residues.

This clonotype has a count of ten or more. V and J are TRBV6-2 or TRBV6-3 and TRBJ2-3; D gene ambiguous. Germline V gene lookup returns CDR1 MNHEY and CDR2 SVGEGT. The CDR3 runs to 11 residues. The ends were cut back, 6 bases at V and 3 bases at J, with 4 bases in the middle. The CDR3 loop is CASRKTDTQYF. The CDR3 region has the DNA TGTGCCAGCAGGAAAACAGATACGCAGTATTTT.

The chain combines TRBV24-1 with TRBJ2-5; 8 nucleotides align to TRBD1. The germline V gene encodes CDR1 KGHDR and CDR2 SFDVKD. The CDR3 has 15 amino acids. Trimming took 4 bases from V and 2 from J; bases not matched to a gene: 5. DNA for the CDR3: TGTGCCACCAGTGACCGGACAGGGACTCAAGAGACCCAGTACTTC. It translates to CATSDRTGTQETQYF.

The V gene is TRBV27, the J gene TRBJ2-1; 8 nucleotides line up with TRBD2. The V gene's germline CDR1 is MNHEY and CDR2 SMNVEV (reference sequence). The CDR3 extends over 13 amino acids. Trimming cost V 10 bases and J 5 bases; bases outside gene matches: 7. The CDR3 coding sequence is TGTGCCACCACCGGCGGGAGGAACAATGAGCAGTTCTTC. As protein: CATTGGRNNEQFF.

This clonotype appeared many times. The chain employs TRBV27 and TRBJ2-2, with no clear D. CDR3 size: 12 residues. Germline-derived CDR1 and CDR2 are MNHEY and SMNVEV (reference sequence). V shed 6 bases and J shed 4 bases, with 6 bases lying between them. The CDR3 coding sequence is TGTGCCAGCAGGGCCCCCACCGGGGAGCTGTTTTTT. Translated, it gives CASRAPTGELFF.

This clonotype came up many times. J is TRBJ1-4 and V is TRBV12-3 or TRBV12-4; D call uncertain. Trimming stripped 6 bases from V and 4 bases from J, with 9 bases between. CDR3 length: 13 residues. CDR3 region: CASRQGLNEKLFF. The CDR3 DNA sequence: TGTGCCAGCAGGCAAGGACTTAATGAAAAACTGTTTTTT.

The chain combines TRBV28 with TRBJ2-3; TRBD1 matches 8 bases. From germline, CDR1 is MDHEN and CDR2 SYDVKM. This CDR3 is 15 amino acids long. With 5 bases clipped from V and 4 bases from J, the junction kept 8 bases outside the gene matches. The CDR3 protein is CASSLTQGASDTQYF. The CDR3 coding sequence is TGTGCCAGCAGTCTCACTCAGGGGGCATCAGATACGCAGTATTTT.

This clonotype came up many times. The chain couples TRBV9 to TRBJ2-7; the D gene is possibly TRBD2 (6 bases). Germline CDR1 and CDR2: SGDLS and YYNGEE. Deletions cut 0 bases from V and 6 bases from J, with 13 bases between. This CDR3 spans 14 amino acids. CDR3 in DNA: TGTGCCAGCAGCGTAGACCTAGCGAGCTCCGAGCAGTACTTC. Translating gives CASSVDLASSEQYF.

This clonotype was detected many times. V gene TRBV12-3 or TRBV12-4 combines with J gene TRBJ2-1, with D hard to call. There are 13 residues in the CDR3. V lost 7 bases, J lost 6 bases, and 13 bases lay in between. CDR3 bases: TGTGCCAGCACCACTTTTGCCCTCAATGAGCAGTTCTTC. Protein product: CASTTFALNEQFF.

The V call is TRBV18, the J call TRBJ2-6; no clear D gene. Germline CDR1 reads KGHSH; CDR2 reads LQKENI. The CDR3 is 17 amino acids. Trimming removed 0 bases at V and 0 bases at J, with 9 bases between. The CDR3 DNA reads as TGTGCCAGCTCACCACCGCTCCAGCACTCTGGGGCCAACGTCCTGACTTTC. The encoded protein is CASSPPLQHSGANVLTF.

The chain uses TRBV20-1 and TRBJ1-2; D gene uncertain. Germline V lookup: CDR1 DFQATT, CDR2 SNEGSKA (reference sequence). The CDR3 is 13 residues long. The V gene lost 0 bases and the J gene lost 8 bases, with 13 bases spanning the gap. This chain's CDR3 is CSARDPTVEGYTF. The CDR3 DNA follows: TGCAGTGCTAGAGATCCCACCGTAGAGGGCTACACCTTC.

This clonotype was counted at least ten times. The chain carries TRBV12-3 or TRBV12-4 and TRBJ2-1, with no clear D. The length of the CDR3 is 14 residues. V lost 2 bases and J 3 bases, leaving 8 bases between the germline ends. The CDR3 here is CASSLSRVYNEQFF. The CDR3 DNA follows: TGTGCCAGCAGTTTATCTAGGGTCTACAATGAGCAGTTCTTC.

The chain uses TRBV27 and TRBJ2-7, with a possible D match to TRBD2 (5 bases). The CDR3 totals 14 residues. Germline CDR1 is MNHEY and CDR2 is SMNVEV (reference sequence). Trimming left V 6 bases short and J 9 bases short, with 21 bases between. The CDR3 is CASRRSLSGVTQYF. CDR3 DNA: TGTGCCAGCAGGAGGAGTCTGAGCGGCGTCACGCAGTACTTC.